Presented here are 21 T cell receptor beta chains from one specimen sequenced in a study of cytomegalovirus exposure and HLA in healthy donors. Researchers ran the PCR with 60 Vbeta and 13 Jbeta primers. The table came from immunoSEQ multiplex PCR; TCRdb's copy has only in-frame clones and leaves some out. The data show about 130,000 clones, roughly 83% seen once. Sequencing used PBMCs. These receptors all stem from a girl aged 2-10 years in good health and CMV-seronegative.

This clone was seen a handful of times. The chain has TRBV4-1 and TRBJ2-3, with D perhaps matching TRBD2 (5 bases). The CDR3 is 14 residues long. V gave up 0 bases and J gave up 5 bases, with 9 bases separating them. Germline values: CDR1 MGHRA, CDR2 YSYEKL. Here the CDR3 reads CASSQDLAIDTQYF. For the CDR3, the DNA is TGCGCCAGCAGCCAAGATTTAGCGATAGATACGCAGTATTTT.

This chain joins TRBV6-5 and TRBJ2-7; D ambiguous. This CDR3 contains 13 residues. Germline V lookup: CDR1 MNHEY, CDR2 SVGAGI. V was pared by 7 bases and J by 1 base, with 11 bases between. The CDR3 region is CASIHPESYEQYF. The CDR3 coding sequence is TGTGCCAGCATCCACCCCGAGTCCTACGAGCAGTACTTC.

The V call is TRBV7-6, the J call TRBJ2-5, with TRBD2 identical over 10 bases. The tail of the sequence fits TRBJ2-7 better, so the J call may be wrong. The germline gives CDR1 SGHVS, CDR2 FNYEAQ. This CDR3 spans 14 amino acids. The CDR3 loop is CASSLSGRANEQYF. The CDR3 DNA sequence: TGTGCCAGCAGCTTAAGCGGGAGGGCCAACGAGCAGTACTTC.

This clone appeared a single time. This CDR3 is CASIAGGIGYGYTF. Written as DNA, the CDR3 is TGTGCCAGCATCGCAGGGGGGATCGGCTATGGCTACACCTTC. The chain is built from TRBV6-5 and TRBJ1-2; 7 nucleotides match TRBD1. Germline loops: CDR1 MNHEY, CDR2 SVGAGI. This CDR3 is 14 amino acids long. The V and J ends lost 7 bases and 4 bases, in that order; junction bases with no gene match: 9.

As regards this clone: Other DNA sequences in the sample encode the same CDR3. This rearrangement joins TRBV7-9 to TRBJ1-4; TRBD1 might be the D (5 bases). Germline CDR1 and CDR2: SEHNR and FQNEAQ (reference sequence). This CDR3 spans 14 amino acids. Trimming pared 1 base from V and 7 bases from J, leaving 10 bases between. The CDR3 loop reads CASSLVQGGEKLFF. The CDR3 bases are TGTGCCAGCAGCTTAGTTCAGGGCGGTGAAAAACTGTTTTTT.

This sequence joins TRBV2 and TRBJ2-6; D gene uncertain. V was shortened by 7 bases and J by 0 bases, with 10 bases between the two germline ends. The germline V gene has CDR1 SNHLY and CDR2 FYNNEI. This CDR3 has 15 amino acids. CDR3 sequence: CASNRVNSGANVLTF. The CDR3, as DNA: TGTGCCAGCAATCGGGTTAACTCTGGGGCCAACGTCCTGACTTTC.

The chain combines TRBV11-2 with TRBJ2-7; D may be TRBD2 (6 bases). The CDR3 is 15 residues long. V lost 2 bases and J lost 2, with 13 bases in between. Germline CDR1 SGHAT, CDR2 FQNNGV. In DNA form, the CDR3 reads TGTGCCAGCAGCTTAATGGGAGGTAGCACCTACGAGCAGTACTTC. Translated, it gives CASSLMGGSTYEQYF.

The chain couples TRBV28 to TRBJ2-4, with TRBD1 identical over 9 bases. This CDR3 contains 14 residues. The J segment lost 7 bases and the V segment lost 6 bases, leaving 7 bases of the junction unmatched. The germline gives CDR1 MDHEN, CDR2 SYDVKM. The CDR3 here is CASSTGTGPNIQYF. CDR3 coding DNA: TGTGCCAGCAGCACCGGGACAGGGCCTAACATTCAGTACTTC.

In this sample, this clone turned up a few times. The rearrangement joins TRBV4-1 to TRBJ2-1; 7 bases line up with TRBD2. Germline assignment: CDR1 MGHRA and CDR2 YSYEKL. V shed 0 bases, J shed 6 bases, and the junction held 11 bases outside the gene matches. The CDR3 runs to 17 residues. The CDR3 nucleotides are TGCGCCAGCAGCCAAGATCCCTTCGGGCTAGCGGTCAATGAGCAGTTCTTC. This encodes CASSQDPFGLAVNEQFF.

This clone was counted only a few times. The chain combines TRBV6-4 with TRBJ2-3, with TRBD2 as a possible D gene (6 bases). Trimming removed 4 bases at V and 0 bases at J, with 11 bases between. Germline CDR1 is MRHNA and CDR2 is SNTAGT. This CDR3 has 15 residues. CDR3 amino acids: CASSGSAGSTDTQYF. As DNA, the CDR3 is TGTGCCAGCAGTGGGTCGGCGGGAAGCACAGATACGCAGTATTTT.

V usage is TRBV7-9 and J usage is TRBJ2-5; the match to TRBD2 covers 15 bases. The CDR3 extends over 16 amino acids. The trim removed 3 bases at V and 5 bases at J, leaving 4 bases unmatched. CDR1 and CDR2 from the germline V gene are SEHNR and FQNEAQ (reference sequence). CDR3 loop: CASSFGLAGGGETQYF. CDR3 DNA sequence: TGTGCCAGCAGCTTCGGACTAGCGGGAGGGGGGGAGACCCAGTACTTC. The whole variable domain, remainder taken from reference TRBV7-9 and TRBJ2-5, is DTGVSQNPRHKITKRGQNVTFRCDPISEHNRLYWYRQTLGQGPEFLTYFQNEAQLEKSRLLSDRFSAERPKGSFSTLEIQRTEQGDSAMYLCASSFGLAGGGETQYFGPGTRLLVL.

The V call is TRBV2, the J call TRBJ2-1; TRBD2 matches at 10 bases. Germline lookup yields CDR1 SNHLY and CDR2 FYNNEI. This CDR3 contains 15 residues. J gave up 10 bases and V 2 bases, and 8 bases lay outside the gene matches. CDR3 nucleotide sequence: TGTGCCAGCAGTGAATGGTCTAGCGGGAGACAGGAGCAGTTCTTC. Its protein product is CASSEWSSGRQEQFF.

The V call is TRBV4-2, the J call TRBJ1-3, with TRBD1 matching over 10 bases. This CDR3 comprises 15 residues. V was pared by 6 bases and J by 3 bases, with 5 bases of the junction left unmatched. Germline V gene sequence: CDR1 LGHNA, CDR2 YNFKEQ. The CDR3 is CASRPDRGRGNTIYF. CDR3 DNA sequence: TGTGCCAGCAGACCCGACAGGGGGCGTGGAAACACCATATATTTT.

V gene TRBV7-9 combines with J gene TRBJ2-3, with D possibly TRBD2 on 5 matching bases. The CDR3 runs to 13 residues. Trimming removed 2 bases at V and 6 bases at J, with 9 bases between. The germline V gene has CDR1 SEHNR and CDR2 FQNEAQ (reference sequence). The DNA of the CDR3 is TGTGCCAGCAGCTTAATGGAGGTTGATACGCAGTATTTT. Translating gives CASSLMEVDTQYF. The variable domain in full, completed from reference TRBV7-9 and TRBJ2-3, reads DTGVSQNPRHKITKRGQNVTFRCDPISEHNRLYWYRQTLGQGPEFLTYFQNEAQLEKSRLLSDRFSAERPKGSFSTLEIQRTEQGDSAMYLCASSLMEVDTQYFGPGTRLTVL.

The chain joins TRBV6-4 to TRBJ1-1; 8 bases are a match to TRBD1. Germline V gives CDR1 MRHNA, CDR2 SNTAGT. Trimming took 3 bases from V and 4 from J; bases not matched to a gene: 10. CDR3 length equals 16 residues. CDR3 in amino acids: CASSESAGGGSTEAFF. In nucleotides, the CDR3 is TGTGCCAGCAGTGAGAGCGCAGGGGGCGGATCCACTGAAGCTTTCTTT.

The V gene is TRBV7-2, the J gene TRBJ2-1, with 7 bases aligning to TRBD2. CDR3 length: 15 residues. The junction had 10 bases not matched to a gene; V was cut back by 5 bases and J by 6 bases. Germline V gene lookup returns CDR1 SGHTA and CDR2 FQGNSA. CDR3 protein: CASSPRAGVTNEQFF. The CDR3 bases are TGTGCCAGCAGCCCCCGGGCGGGAGTGACCAATGAGCAGTTCTTC.

The CDR3 DNA reads TGTGCCAGCAGCCTAGGGGGCAATCCGTACAATGAGCAGTTCTTC. Protein: CASSLGGNPYNEQFF. This chain connects TRBV5-4 to TRBJ2-1; 7 bases agree with TRBD1. This CDR3 contains 15 residues. Germline CDR1 is SGHNT and CDR2 is YYREEE (reference sequence). V lost 4 bases and J lost 4; bases outside the gene matches: 8.

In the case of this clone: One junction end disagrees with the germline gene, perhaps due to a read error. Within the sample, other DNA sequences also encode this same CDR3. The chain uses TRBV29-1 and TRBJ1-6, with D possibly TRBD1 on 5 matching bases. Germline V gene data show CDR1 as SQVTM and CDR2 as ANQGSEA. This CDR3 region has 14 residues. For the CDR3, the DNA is TGCAGCGTTGGGGAAGGGGAGGGCAATTCCCCCCTCCACTTT. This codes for CSVGEGEGNSPLHF.

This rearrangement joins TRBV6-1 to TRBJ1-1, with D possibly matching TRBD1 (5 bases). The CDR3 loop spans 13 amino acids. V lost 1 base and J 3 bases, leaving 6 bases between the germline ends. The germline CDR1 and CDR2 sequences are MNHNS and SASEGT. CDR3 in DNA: TGTGCCAGCAGTGAAGTCAGGGACACTGAAGCTTTCTTT. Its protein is CASSEVRDTEAFF.

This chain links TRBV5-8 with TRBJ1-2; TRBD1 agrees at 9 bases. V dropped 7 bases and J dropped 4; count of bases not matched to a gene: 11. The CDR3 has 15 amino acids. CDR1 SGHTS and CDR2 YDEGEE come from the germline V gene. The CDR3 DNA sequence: TGTGCCAGCGGAATCCGGGACAGGGCTGTCTATGGCTACACCTTC. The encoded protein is CASGIRDRAVYGYTF.

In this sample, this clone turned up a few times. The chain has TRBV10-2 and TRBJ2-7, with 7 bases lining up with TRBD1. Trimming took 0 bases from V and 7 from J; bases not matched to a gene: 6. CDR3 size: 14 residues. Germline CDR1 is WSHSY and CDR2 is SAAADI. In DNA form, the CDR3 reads TGCGCCAGCAGTGAGTCCTCCAGGGGGACGGAGCAGTACTTC. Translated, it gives CASSESSRGTEQYF.